These T cell receptor beta chains were read from a single sample in a study of control samples from healthy donors and cancer patients. Sequencing used immunoSEQ multiplex PCR; TCRdb keeps in-frame clones, though not all of them. The repertoire holds about 140,000 clones, with 70% to 90% as singletons. The specimen was blood. These receptors came from a woman in her 30s in good health. CDR3s include the opening cysteine and the closing phenylalanine or tryptophan. D genes are given only for firm matches. A row's size may be missing; if present it is once, few, many or a size class.

size	D	V	J	DNA	CDR3
NA	NA	TRBV5-1	TRBJ2-2	TGCGCCAGCAGCTTGTACCAGGACGGGGAGCTGTTTTTT	CASSLYQDGELFF
NA	TRBD1	TRBV29-1	TRBJ2-7	TGCAGCGTTGATCGTTCAGGGGGTACCGAGCAGTACTTC	CSVDRSGGTEQYF
NA	TRBD2	TRBV19	TRBJ2-7	TGTGCCAGTAGGGATCTAGCGGGAGGTAGCGAGCAGTACTTC	CASRDLAGGSEQYF
NA	NA	TRBV9	TRBJ2-2	TGTGCCAGCAGCGTTTTAGAAGGGGGAGGGTGGAACACCGGGGAGCTGTTTTTT	CASSVLEGGGWNTGELFF
NA	NA	TRBV6-5	TRBJ1-1	TGTGCCAGCACTAGGGCCGGGAACACTGAAGCTTTCTTT	CASTRAGNTEAFF
NA	NA	TRBV25-1	TRBJ1-4	TGTGCCAGCAGGCCGGGGGGGGAACCAACTAATGAAAAACTGTTTTTT	CASRPGGEPTNEKLFF
few	NA	TRBV2	TRBJ2-3	TGTGCCAGCCGCGGACTTACCGTTGTCCCAGATACGCAGTATTTT	CASRGLTVVPDTQYF
NA	TRBD1	TRBV7-8	TRBJ1-1	TGTGCCAGCAGCTTGCCTATCACTGCCGGGACAGGGTACACTGAAGCTTTCTTT	CASSLPITAGTGYTEAFF
NA	TRBD2	TRBV7-3	TRBJ2-5	TGTGCCAGCAGCCCCGTGGGGGGAGCGGGAGGGAAGACCCAGTACTTC	CASSPVGGAGGKTQYF
NA	NA	TRBV23-1	TRBJ1-6	TGCGCCAGCAGTCCCTCCACGGGCGCAGGGGACTCCTATAATTCACCCCTCCACTTT	CASSPSTGAGDSYNSPLHF
NA	NA	TRBV7-2	TRBJ2-7	TGTGCCAGCAGCTTCACTTCAAGGAGCTCCTACGAGCAGTACTTC	CASSFTSRSSYEQYF
NA	NA	TRBV6-1	TRBJ1-2	TGTGCCAGCAGTGAAGTGTCTGGGACCTATGGCTACACCTTC	CASSEVSGTYGYTF
once	NA	TRBV6-5	TRBJ1-4	TGTGCCAGTGGGAGGGGAGCAACTAATGAAAAACTGTTTTTT	CASGRGATNEKLFF
once	TRBD2	TRBV30	TRBJ2-7	TGTGCCTGGACTCTAGACGGGGGGTCCTACGAGCAGTACTTC	CAWTLDGGSYEQYF
NA	NA	TRBV29-1	TRBJ2-5	TGCAGCGTTACAAAACAGGTCTTCCAAGAGACCCAGTACTTC	CSVTKQVFQETQYF
NA	NA	TRBV6-2/TRBV6-3	TRBJ2-5	TGTGCCAGCAGCCCGCCGTGGGAACGAGAGACCCAGTACTTC	CASSPPWERETQYF
NA	NA	TRBV7-2	TRBJ2-6	TGTGCCAGCAGCTCCTACAGGCCCCTCTTGACTTTC	CASSSYRPLLTF
NA	NA	TRBV20-1	TRBJ1-4	TGCAGTGCTAGTCGCGGGCAGGGAAATGAAAAACTGTTTTTT	CSASRGQGNEKLFF
NA	NA	TRBV30	TRBJ1-6	TGTGCCTGGAGTAGTACTTATAATTCACCCCTCCACTTT	CAWSSTYNSPLHF
few	TRBD2	TRBV3-1/TRBV3-2	TRBJ2-3	TGTGCCAGTACCGACTTTAGCGGGACGAGCACAGATACGCAGTATTTT	CASTDFSGTSTDTQYF
NA	TRBD2	TRBV10-2	TRBJ2-7	TGCGCCAGCAAAGGACTAGCGGGTGAGAGGATCTCCGAGCAGTACTTC	CASKGLAGERISEQYF